Listed below are T cell receptor beta chains from one sample, sequenced in a study of T cells in Graves' hyperthyroidism and ophthalmopathy. One entry per CDR3 protein results from TCRdb running MiXCR on the multiplex PCR reads. Of about 260,000 distinct CDR3 sequences listed, 25% are singletons. Source material: blood. These receptors were taken from a man aged 35 to 55 with Graves' hyperthyroidism that later progressed to Graves' ophthalmopathy. Each CDR3 is given with its conserved first and last residue. Each record gives: J gene, clone size, V gene, D gene, CDR3 DNA, CDR3 protein. The D gene is left open where the match is weak. Rows may omit the clone size; those that give it use once, few, many or a size class.

TRBJ1-1	many	TRBV3-1	.	TGTGCCAGCAGCCAAGCCCAGGGCCGGGCAGACACTGAAGCTTTCTTT	CASSQAQGRADTEAFF
TRBJ2-7	many	TRBV10-3	TRBD1	TGTGCCATCAGTAACCCACAGGGGGTCTACGAGCAGTACTTC	CAISNPQGVYEQYF
TRBJ2-1	many	TRBV20-1	TRBD2	TGCAGCCGACGCGGACTAGCGGAACTGAACAATGAGCAGTTCTTC	CSRRGLAELNNEQFF
TRBJ2-2	many	TRBV19	.	TGTGCCAGTAGTATGCAGCGGAGGACGTCAAATGGAGGGAACACCGGGGAGCTGTTTTTT	CASSMQRRTSNGGNTGELFF
TRBJ1-1	many	TRBV12-3/TRBV12-4	.	TGTGCCAGCAGCCCCGGAGGGGCTAGGAACACTGAAGCTTTCTTT	CASSPGGARNTEAFF
TRBJ1-3	many	TRBV19	TRBD1	TGTGCCAGTAGTAGGGACAGGGGGCGTGAGACCATATATTTT	CASSRDRGRETIYF
TRBJ2-1	.	TRBV12-3/TRBV12-4	TRBD2	TGTGCCAGCAGTTACTCCCCTGGGGGTAGCGGGAGTTCCTACAATGAGCAGTTCTTC	CASSYSPGGSGSSYNEQFF
TRBJ2-2	many	TRBV6-8	.	TGTGCCAGCAGTTACTCCAGCACCCCGACTCAACAGGGAACGAGGAACACCGGGGAGCTGTTTTTT	CASSYSSTPTQQGTRNTGELFF
TRBJ1-5	.	TRBV12-3/TRBV12-4	TRBD1	TGTGCCAGCAGACCTAAGACAGGGGGCCATCAGCCCCAGCATTTT	CASRPKTGGHQPQHF
TRBJ1-1	.	TRBV6-2/TRBV6-3	.	TGTGCCAGCAGTTACGGGAGACAGGCCCTGAACACTGAAGCTTTCTTT	CASSYGRQALNTEAFF
TRBJ2-7	many	TRBV19	.	TGTGCCAGTAGTACCGCGGGACAGCGCTACTCCTACGAGCAGTACTTC	CASSTAGQRYSYEQYF
TRBJ2-6	many	TRBV10-3	.	TGTGCCATCAGTGAGTTTAGTGTTGAAGCCACTGGGGCCAACGTCCTGACTTTC	CAISEFSVEATGANVLTF
TRBJ2-5	few	TRBV11-3	TRBD1	TGTGCCAGCAGCTTAGAGGCAGGGGGCCAAGAGACCCAGTACTTC	CASSLEAGGQETQYF
TRBJ1-5	many	TRBV6-5	.	TGTGCCAGCAGTTACAGGAAAACCCATCAGCCCCAGCATTTT	CASSYRKTHQPQHF
TRBJ2-2	.	TRBV7-2	TRBD2	TGTGCCAGCAGCTTACGCGGGAGAGTTGAGACCGGGGAGCTGTTTTTT	CASSLRGRVETGELFF
TRBJ1-5	many	TRBV3-1	.	TGTGCCAGCAGTCGGTGGAGGGGTGGCCAGCCCCAGCATTTT	CASSRWRGGQPQHF
TRBJ2-7	few	TRBV6-1	.	TGTGCCAGCAGTGAAAGGTCCTTGGGGGTCCGCGAGCAGTACTTC	CASSERSLGVREQYF
TRBJ2-2	.	TRBV12-3/TRBV12-4	.	TGTGCCAGCAGTCTCCAGACCTCCACCGGGGAGCTGTTTTTT	CASSLQTSTGELFF
TRBJ2-5	.	TRBV7-2	TRBD2	TGTGCCAGCAGCCTAACTAGCGGAGGGGGGGAGACCCAGTACTTC	CASSLTSGGGETQYF
TRBJ1-2	many	TRBV20-1	.	TGCAGTGCTAGAGTTGTCACAGCTAACTATGGCTACACCTTC	CSARVVTANYGYTF
TRBJ1-1	many	TRBV9	.	TGTGCCAGCAGCGCCGCAGGGAATCGGGAAGCTTTCTTT	CASSAAGNREAFF
TRBJ1-1	many	TRBV9	.	TGTGCCAGCAGCGTAGGTCTACAGGACCCTGAAGCTTTCTTT	CASSVGLQDPEAFF
TRBJ2-7	many	TRBV5-1	.	TGCGCCAGCAGCAGGAGCGGGTATTCCTACGAGCAGTACTTC	CASSRSGYSYEQYF
TRBJ1-5	few	TRBV28	.	TGTGCCGGGTCTAACTACAATCAGCCCCAGCATTTT	CAGSNYNQPQHF
TRBJ1-2	.	TRBV6-1	.	TGTGCCAGCAGTCATGGACAGCGAACCTATGGCTACACCTTC	CASSHGQRTYGYTF
TRBJ1-2	.	TRBV20-1	.	TGCAGTGCTAGTGAGGAATTGACCGGCTACACCTTC	CSASEELTGYTF
TRBJ2-2	.	TRBV12-3/TRBV12-4	.	TGTGCCAGCAGTTCCACGTTAGGTGCTAGCCCAAGTGGGGAGCTGTTTTTT	CASSSTLGASPSGELFF
TRBJ2-1	many	TRBV20-1	TRBD2	TGCAGTGCCCCTCCCGGGACTAGCGTCGACAATGAGCAGTTCTTC	CSAPPGTSVDNEQFF
TRBJ2-4	many	TRBV12-3/TRBV12-4	.	TGTGCCAGCAGCCTCCACGGGACTCCCGAGGGCCAAAACATTCAGTACTTC	CASSLHGTPEGQNIQYF
TRBJ2-5	many	TRBV12-3/TRBV12-4	TRBD2	TGTGCCACCCGAGCGGGAGCCCAAGAGACCCAGTACTTC	CATRAGAQETQYF
TRBJ2-7	many	TRBV7-9	.	TGTGCCAGCAGCGCGACAGGTTCCGAGCAGTACTTC	CASSATGSEQYF
TRBJ1-1	.	TRBV28	.	TGTGCCAGCAGTAGAGGGTGGACTGAAGCTTTCTTT	CASSRGWTEAFF
TRBJ1-4	many	TRBV19	.	TGTGCCAGTTGGGGGACCAGGAGTGAAAAACTGTTTTTT	CASWGTRSEKLFF
TRBJ2-7	many	TRBV6-2/TRBV6-3	TRBD2	TGTGCCAGCAGAGACTTGGGCGGGAGTCTAGACGAGCAGTACTTC	CASRDLGGSLDEQYF
TRBJ2-7	once	TRBV6-2/TRBV6-3	.	TGTGCCAGCAGTTACTCGACAAGACCCCGGGACACCCTCTGGATCTCCTACGAGCAGTACTTC	CASSYSTRPRDTLWISYEQYF
TRBJ2-5	.	TRBV12-3/TRBV12-4	.	TGTGCCAGCAGTCTAAGCGGACTGGGGGGAGAGACCCAGTACTTC	CASSLSGLGGETQYF
TRBJ2-7	.	TRBV7-2	.	TGTGCCAGCAACCGTGAGGGGGGCGCCAGGGGGGAGCAGTACTTC	CASNREGGARGEQYF
TRBJ1-1	.	TRBV27	TRBD1	TGTGCCAGCAGTTCAGGGGGCCGGGACACTGAAGCTTTCTTT	CASSSGGRDTEAFF
TRBJ2-7	many	TRBV6-5	.	TGTGCCAGCAGTTACAACAGGGCAGGGTACGAGCAGTACTTC	CASSYNRAGYEQYF
TRBJ2-7	.	TRBV3-1	TRBD2	TGTGCCAGCACCCCTAGCGGGAGTTTCTACGAGCAGTACTTC	CASTPSGSFYEQYF
TRBJ2-5	many	TRBV5-1	.	TGCGCCAGCAGCCCGGGGGGCGGACAAGAGACCCAGTACTTC	CASSPGGGQETQYF
TRBJ2-7	many	TRBV4-2	TRBD1	TGTGCCAGCAGCCCGTCCGGGACAGGGGGCTACGAGCAGTACTTC	CASSPSGTGGYEQYF
TRBJ1-1	.	TRBV6-5	.	TGTGCCAGCATTATGACAGAGATGGGCGCTGAAGCTTTCTTT	CASIMTEMGAEAFF
TRBJ1-1	many	TRBV13	.	TGTGCCAGCAGCTTAGCTAGGACAAAAATGAACACTGAAGCTTTCTTT	CASSLARTKMNTEAFF
TRBJ1-1	.	TRBV2	.	TGTGCCAGCAGTTTATTCGGCAGAGAAGCTTTCTTT	CASSLFGREAFF
TRBJ1-2	many	TRBV11-3	TRBD1	TGTGCCAGCAGCTTGGGACAGGGTAAATATGGCTACACCTTC	CASSLGQGKYGYTF
TRBJ1-2	many	TRBV9	.	TGTGCCAGCAGCCCAACGACGGCAAATAACTATGGCTACACCTTC	CASSPTTANNYGYTF
TRBJ1-2	many	TRBV2	.	TGTGCCAGCAGTGACGACAGACGAAACTATGGCTACACCTTC	CASSDDRRNYGYTF
TRBJ2-5	.	TRBV28	TRBD1	TGTGCCAGCAGTGGACCCGGGACAGCCTTGTTCCCGGAGACCCAGTACTTC	CASSGPGTALFPETQYF
TRBJ2-7	.	TRBV20-1	TRBD2	TGCAGTGCTAGACGTAGCGGGAGGAGCTCCTACGAGCAGTACTTC	CSARRSGRSSYEQYF
TRBJ2-1	.	TRBV27	.	TGTGCCAGCAGTCATCTAAACAATGAGCAGTTCTTC	CASSHLNNEQFF
TRBJ1-6	.	TRBV12-3/TRBV12-4	.	TGTGCCAGCAGTGACCCCACGGAGCCGAATTCACCCCTCCACTTT	CASSDPTEPNSPLHF
TRBJ2-2	many	TRBV12-3/TRBV12-4	.	TGTGCCAGCATAGGGACCTACAACACCGGGGAGCTGTTTTTT	CASIGTYNTGELFF
TRBJ2-4	many	TRBV24-1	TRBD2	TGTGCCACCAGTGATACTCTAAGACTAGCGAGTGCCAAAAACATTCAGTACTTC	CATSDTLRLASAKNIQYF
TRBJ1-1	.	TRBV6-2/TRBV6-3	TRBD1	TGTGCCAGCAGTCGAGGACAGGGGAAACCGAACACTGAAGCTTTCTTT	CASSRGQGKPNTEAFF